This paragraph reports one T cell receptor beta chain. The antigen it binds to is not known. There are no base qualities to consult, and no much larger clone falls within one base. TCRbeta CDR3 regions were amplified from genomic DNA by means of the immunoSEQ Assay, a bias-controlled multiplex PCR. In the authors' own workflow: The number of nucleated cells in each sample was estimated from the amplification of reference gene primers within the assay. To quantify the absolute abundance of each unique TCRbeta CDR3 rearrangement, sequence reads were collapsed and filtered. For each sample, productive Simpson clonality was calculated as the square root of Simpson's diversity index over productive rearrangements. TCRdb mirrors the immuneACCESS table, restricted to in-frame sequences. Some clones are absent from its copies; in checked studies, under half trace to an unresolved V gene, and the reason for the others is unknown. V and J calls and clone size come straight from that table; D and trimming were deduced from the DNA. The sample table shows roughly 180,000 clones, and less than 90% are seen once. The leading ten clones occupy approximately 4.7% of the sample.

This sample stems from a study of blood T cell repertoires in COVID-19 (dated by TCRdb to about 2020). About the investigation overall: Samples from collaborators originated in the United States, Italy and Spain and spanned both the acute and convalescent phases of COVID-19. Deeply sampled blood TCRbeta repertoires from subjects exposed to, actively infected with, or recovered from COVID-19 were included in the dataset. The samples were drawn from two sources: the first 160 participants of the ongoing ImmuneRACE study, and 950 to 1,500 subjects contributed by 6 global collaborators. The sample metadata nearly always contained a de-identified subject ID, COVID-19 status, age in years and sex. Where available, HLA class I and class II types were obtained from metadata supplied by the sample provider rather than from assay-based typing. A freely available public database, intended as a resource for researchers studying the immune response to SARS-CoV-2, is where the repertoires were released. The material from the prospective study consisted of cDNA or gDNA derived from T cells, B-cell-depleted T cells, or PBMCs. The paper's findings and limits, for the study overall: The amount of clinical and demographic metadata varied by source and participant and was provided uncurated.

CDR3 length: 16 amino acids, cysteine to phenylalanine. Solely the CDR3 DNA is kept, with 48 bases framed from the first base. CDR1 SGHTS and CDR2 YDEGEE are derived from the germline V gene. V gives up 4 bases and J gives up 3 bases, and the segment between their germline ends measures 19 bases. Participants in the prospective study were aged roughly 18 to 100 years, lived in 20 to 25 United States geographic areas, and enrolled through a virtual design. In the prospective study, participants were assigned to cohorts based on the clinical history participants reported in a screening survey and a study questionnaire. Recovered participants in ImmuneRACE Cohort 3 were defined as having two consecutive negative NP/OP PCR tests, clearance from a healthcare professional, or resolution of symptoms. Each participant in the prospective study had whole blood, serum and a nasopharyngeal or oropharyngeal swab collected by mobile phlebotomists. Prospective study participants could optionally give additional blood draws and questionnaires over an approximately two-month period. Blood samples from the prospective study were shipped frozen or at room temperature prior to DNA extraction.

The sample taken for sequencing was PBMCs or T cells enriched from blood (not recorded which). The rearranged chain carries TRBV5-8 and TRBJ2-5, with the D gene uncertain. This receptor was obtained from a woman in her forties or fifties who had recovered from COVID-19. The CDR3 corresponds to CASSGLTRVAEETQYF. In nucleotide form, the sequence is TGTGCCAGCAGCGGATTAACACGGGTAGCAGAAGAGACCCAGTACTTC. With the portions outside the CDR3 filled from the reference TRBV5-8 and TRBJ2-5 genes, the complete variable region becomes EAGVTQSPTHLIKTRGQQATLRCSPISGHTSVYWYQQALGLGLQFLLWYDEGEERNRGNFPPRFSGRQFPNYSSELNVNALELEDSALYLCASSGLTRVAEETQYFGPGTRLLVL.